This T cell receptor beta chain was obtained from a study of early T cells in non-severe SARS-CoV-2 infection. In the library, individual cDNA molecules carried attached unique molecular identifiers. TCRdb processed the 5' RACE reads anew with MiXCR; each CDR3 protein has one entry. Of 30,000 to 35,000 distinct CDR3 sequences in the sample, approximately 6.3% were seen once. Notes on this clonotype: Its antigen is still unknown.

Study results and caveats: Private and CD4 specificities were missed by VDJdb matching, skewed to anti-spike CD8.

With 1 base removed from V and 2 bases from J, the gap between germline ends came to 6 bases. Germline V gene data show CDR1 as KGHSH and CDR2 as LQKENI. The CDR3 consists of 13 residues. The material sequenced was whole blood. The chain couples TRBV18 to TRBJ2-7; D ambiguous. The sequence was obtained from an adult who was a healthcare worker with PCR-confirmed SARS-CoV-2 infection or an uninfected control (not recorded which). CDR3: CASSPRGPYEQYF. The CDR3 region has the DNA TGTGCCAGCTCACCACGTGGACCCTACGAGCAGTACTTC.